One and the same sample provided the 27 T cell receptor beta chains below, sequenced in a study of T-cell reconstitution after alpha-beta-depleted transplantation in children (dated by TCRdb to the mid-2010s). What the treatment or condition label conveys for this sample: allogeneic hematopoietic cell transplantation with graft depleted of TCRalphabeta T cells and CD19 B cells. Library prep was done by PCR. The sample was run on an Illumina HiSeq 2500. Molecular barcoding was employed in the preparation of TCR libraries, with unique molecular identifiers being used to normalize TCRbeta repertoire quantification. Through fastp at Q25 and MiXCR, TCRdb rebuilt clones from the public reads, retaining in-frame beta chains. Rows with one shared CDR3 protein collapse into an entry with the most common genes and DNA. The sample yields around 450,000 distinct CDR3 sequences; about 17% were counted once. Of the sample, 25% to 30% falls within the top ten clones.

Source: PBMCs, mostly from graft donor cells, taken 360 days after TCRalphabeta/CD19-depleted stem cell transplant. All receptors derive from a boy in the first two years of life who had a stem cell transplant for Wiskott-Aldrich syndrome, so the T cells may come from the graft donor.

This clonotype was detected a few times. The chain employs TRBV5-1 and TRBJ2-7; a possible D gene is TRBD1 (5 bases). The V gene's germline CDR1 is SGHRS and CDR2 YFSETQ. The CDR3 contains 16 residues. V was trimmed by 0 bases and J by 4 bases, leaving 17 bases between them. In DNA, the CDR3 is TGCGCCAGCAGCTTGGTTCCAGGGAACTATGATTACGAGCAGTACTTC. Translation gives CASSLVPGNYDYEQYF.

This clonotype came up a few times. The genes are TRBV11-2 and TRBJ1-1; possible D gene TRBD1, 5 bases. V gave up 6 bases and J gave up 0 bases, with 17 bases separating them. Germline CDR1 is SGHAT and CDR2 is FQNNGV. The CDR3 loop spans 16 amino acids. The CDR3 is CASSFRATSLNTEAFF. The DNA for the CDR3 is TGTGCCAGCAGTTTCAGGGCGACCTCCTTGAACACTGAAGCTTTCTTT.

The chain has TRBV28 and TRBJ2-5; D may match TRBD1 or TRBD2 (5 bases each). The V end lost 6 bases, the J end lost 1 base, and 9 bases lay between the germline ends. The CDR3 has 13 amino acids. Germline values: CDR1 MDHEN, CDR2 SYDVKM. The CDR3 reads CASRPGTQETQYF. The CDR3 bases are TGTGCCAGCAGACCAGGGACCCAAGAGACCCAGTACTTC.

This clonotype was seen more than once but under ten times. This chain connects TRBV4-3 to TRBJ2-2, with D possibly matching TRBD1 (6 bases). Germline V lookup: CDR1 LGHNA, CDR2 YSLEER. The germline V and J ends were trimmed by 3 bases and 3 bases, with 11 bases remaining between them. This CDR3 spans 15 amino acids. The CDR3 nucleotides are TGCGCCAGCAGCCAGGGACACGCGGACACCGGGGAGCTGTTTTTT. Residues: CASSQGHADTGELFF.

The sample holds a few counts of this clonotype. The rearrangement joins TRBV12-3 or TRBV12-4 to TRBJ2-1; 7 nucleotides agree with TRBD2. The ends lost 2 bases at V and 0 bases at J; junction bases unmatched: 4. The CDR3 extends over 16 amino acids. The CDR3: CASSLRGGPSYNEQFF. For the CDR3, the DNA is TGTGCCAGCAGTTTACGCGGGGGACCCTCCTACAATGAGCAGTTCTTC.

The chain recombines TRBV20-1 with TRBJ1-6; D uncertain. The length of the CDR3 is 15 residues. Between the trimmed V and J ends, which lost 5 bases and 0 bases, there was a span of 11 bases. Per the germline V gene, CDR1 is DFQATT and CDR2 is SNEGSKA (reference sequence). The CDR3 DNA reads as TGCAGTGCTTCTAACACTCACTCCTATAATTCACCCCTCCACTTT. This codes for CSASNTHSYNSPLHF.

This clonotype showed up just a few times. V is TRBV15 and J is TRBJ2-5; a weak D match, TRBD1 (6 bases). CDR3 length: 16 residues. CDR1 is LNHNV and CDR2 is YYDKDF in the germline V gene (reference sequence). V was trimmed by 2 bases and J by 4 bases, leaving 17 bases between them. CDR3 nucleotide sequence: TGTGCCACCAGCAGAAGTGGGAGCAGGGGTAGAGAGACCCAGTACTTC. This gives the protein CATSRSGSRGRETQYF.

The V call is TRBV5-1, the J call TRBJ2-6; 9 bases are shared with TRBD1. Looked up from germline, CDR1 is SGHRS and CDR2 is YFSETQ. The CDR3 runs 17 residues. The V segment lost 9 bases and the J segment 2 bases; nucleotides outside the gene matches: 12. CDR3 nucleotides: TGCGCCACAGCTCCGGGACAGGGATATCCTGGGGCCAACGTCCTGACTTTC. It is translated as CATAPGQGYPGANVLTF. Combining the CDR3 with reference TRBV5-1 and TRBJ2-6 gives the whole variable domain KAGVTQTPRYLIKTRGQQVTLSCSPISGHRSVSWYQQTPGQGLQFLFEYFSETQRNKGNFPGRFSGRQFSNSRSEMNVSTLELGDSALYLCATAPGQGYPGANVLTFGAGSRLTVL.

This clonotype was observed a few times. The V gene is TRBV5-1, the J gene TRBJ1-6; D ambiguous. V lost 1 base and J 9 bases, leaving 11 bases between the germline ends. This CDR3 is 14 amino acids long. In germline, CDR1 is SGHRS, CDR2 YFSETQ. The CDR3 loop reads CASSLFGGFSPLHF. The CDR3 DNA follows: TGCGCCAGCAGCTTGTTTGGAGGGTTTTCACCCCTCCACTTT.

This clonotype occurred a few times. The chain employs TRBV5-1 and TRBJ1-3; the D is unclear. V shed 4 bases and J shed 0 bases, with 11 bases lying between them. The CDR3 totals 15 residues. Germline V CDR1 and CDR2: SGHRS, YFSETQ. In DNA, the CDR3 is TGCGCCAGCAGCAGCGGACGGAACTCTGGAAACACCATATATTTT. It translates to CASSSGRNSGNTIYF. Using reference TRBV5-1 and TRBJ1-3 for the parts outside the CDR3, the full variable domain is KAGVTQTPRYLIKTRGQQVTLSCSPISGHRSVSWYQQTPGQGLQFLFEYFSETQRNKGNFPGRFSGRQFSNSRSEMNVSTLELGDSALYLCASSSGRNSGNTIYFGEGSWLTVV.

This clonotype was found a few times. The CDR3 sequence is CASSFTAGNNEQFF. The CDR3 DNA reads as TGTGCCAGCAGCTTTACCGCAGGGAACAATGAGCAGTTCTTC. This chain connects TRBV11-2 to TRBJ2-1; tentative D call: TRBD1 (5 bases). The V gene lost 3 bases and the J gene lost 5 bases, with 11 bases spanning the gap. The CDR3 is made up of 14 amino acids. Germline V gives CDR1 SGHAT, CDR2 FQNNGV. The full variable domain, its missing parts supplied by reference TRBV11-2 and TRBJ2-1, is EAGVAQSPRYKIIEKRQSVAFWCNPISGHATLYWYQQILGQGPKLLIQFQNNGVVDDSQLPKDRFSAERLKGVDSTLKIQPAKLEDSAVYLCASSFTAGNNEQFFGPGTRLTVL.

The chain is built from TRBV10-3 and TRBJ2-7, with D maybe TRBD1 (5 bases). From germline, CDR1 is ENHRY and CDR2 SYGVKD. Trimming stripped 3 bases from V and 0 bases from J, with 9 bases between. The CDR3 is 14 residues long. DNA of the CDR3: TGTGCCATCAGTGATGAACAGGTCTCCTACGAGCAGTACTTC. This gives the protein CAISDEQVSYEQYF.

The chain has TRBV6-1 and TRBJ1-1, with a weak D call TRBD1 (6 bases). The CDR3 length is 14 residues. Trimming cost V 8 bases and J 3 bases, with 16 bases left between them. Germline assignment: CDR1 MNHNS and CDR2 SASEGT. The CDR3 sequence is CASLAAGAYTEAFF. Written as DNA, the CDR3 is TGTGCCAGCTTAGCGGCAGGGGCTTACACTGAAGCTTTCTTT.

This clonotype was seen repeatedly, ten times or more. The CDR3 sequence: CSARDPNLAGFTDEQFF. CDR3 in DNA: TGCAGTGCTAGAGACCCCAACCTAGCGGGATTTACGGATGAGCAGTTCTTC. V and J are TRBV20-1 and TRBJ2-1; 9 bases align to TRBD2. Trimming removed 0 bases from V and 8 bases from J; junction bases left unmatched: 14. CDR1 DFQATT and CDR2 SNEGSKA come from the germline V gene (reference sequence). The CDR3 consists of 17 residues.

This chain links TRBV27 with TRBJ2-7, with 9 nucleotides matching TRBD1. Germline CDR1 MNHEY, CDR2 SMNVEV (reference sequence). The CDR3 contains 14 residues. V was clipped by 0 bases and J by 8 bases; unmatched bases: 5. The CDR3 protein is CASSLSNRGRKQYF. The CDR3 bases are TGTGCCAGCAGTTTATCTAACAGGGGGCGCAAGCAGTACTTC.

The V gene is TRBV12-3 or TRBV12-4, the J gene TRBJ2-1; D not resolved. V shed 3 bases and J shed 1 base, with 7 bases lying between them. This CDR3 has 14 residues. The CDR3: CASSFVRSYNEQFF. As DNA, the CDR3 is TGTGCCAGCAGTTTCGTTAGATCCTACAATGAGCAGTTCTTC.

The V and J genes are TRBV3-1 and TRBJ1-4, with a possible D match to TRBD1 (5 bases). This CDR3 comprises 16 residues. The germline V gene has CDR1 LGHDT and CDR2 YNNKEL (reference sequence). V lost 3 bases to trimming and J lost 3 bases, with 14 bases between them. The CDR3 region is CASSHVGPRANEKLFF. CDR3 coding DNA: TGTGCCAGCAGCCACGTGGGACCGCGAGCTAATGAAAAACTGTTTTTT.

The chain is built from TRBV20-1 and TRBJ2-1; 15 bases are shared with TRBD2. Germline V gene sequence: CDR1 DFQATT, CDR2 SNEGSKA (reference sequence). The trim removed 0 bases at V and 2 bases at J, leaving 5 bases unmatched. The CDR3 totals 18 residues. Written as DNA, the CDR3 is TGCAGTGCTAGAGACCTCGGACTAGCGGGAGGGCCCTACAATGAGCAGTTCTTC. Protein sequence: CSARDLGLAGGPYNEQFF.

This clonotype was counted between two and nine times. The rearrangement joins TRBV10-3 to TRBJ2-7, with D possibly TRBD1 on 5 matching bases. The ends were cut back, 3 bases at V and 2 bases at J, with 14 bases in the middle. Germline values: CDR1 ENHRY, CDR2 SYGVKD. CDR3 length: 15 amino acids. CDR3 sequence: CAISDFVVRAYEQYF. The DNA of the CDR3 is TGTGCCATCAGTGACTTCGTGGTCAGGGCCTACGAGCAGTACTTC.

This clonotype was picked up a small number of times. V gene TRBV15 combines with J gene TRBJ1-6, with a tentative D call TRBD1 (5 bases). The CDR3 has 16 residues. V gave up 1 base and J gave up 1 base, with 8 bases separating them. Germline CDR1 reads LNHNV; CDR2 reads YYDKDF (reference sequence). The CDR3 here is CATSRGRGSYNSPLHF. The CDR3 DNA reads TGTGCCACCAGCAGAGGCCGGGGGTCCTATAATTCACCCCTCCACTTT. The full variable domain, completed using reference TRBV15 and TRBJ1-6, is DAMVIQNPRYQVTQFGKPVTLSCSQTLNHNVMYWYQQKSSQAPKLLFHYYDKDFNNEADTPDNFQSRRPNTSFCFLDIRSPGLGDTAMYLCATSRGRGSYNSPLHFGNGTRLTVT.

The chain links TRBV9 to TRBJ2-7, with 13 bases fitting TRBD2. V was clipped by 3 bases and J by 5 bases; unmatched bases: 8. The CDR3 runs 16 residues. From germline, CDR1 is SGDLS and CDR2 YYNGEE. CDR3 in amino acids: CASSAKLAGGPNEQYF. CDR3 in DNA: TGTGCCAGCAGCGCCAAACTAGCGGGAGGGCCAAACGAGCAGTACTTC.

This clonotype was recorded many times. The chain uses TRBV24-1 and TRBJ2-1, with no clear D. Trimming removed 3 bases from V and 6 bases from J, with 8 bases in between. The germline CDR1 and CDR2 sequences are KGHDR and SFDVKD. This CDR3 is built from 13 residues. The CDR3 sequence is CATSDPPLNEQFF. CDR3 DNA: TGTGCCACCAGTGATCCCCCCCTCAATGAGCAGTTCTTC.

This clonotype has a count of ten or more. The genes are TRBV6-5 and TRBJ2-1, with D perhaps matching TRBD1 (5 bases). CDR3 length: 15 residues. The V gene's germline CDR1 is MNHEY and CDR2 SVGAGI. V shed 2 bases and J shed 2 bases, with 10 bases lying between them. CDR3 sequence (DNA): TGTGCCAGCAGTTACCTTGACAGTACCTACAATGAGCAGTTCTTC. Its translation: CASSYLDSTYNEQFF.

This clonotype was observed many times. This chain joins TRBV29-1 and TRBJ2-5; D not certain. V lost 4 bases to trimming and J lost 3 bases, with 9 bases between them. The germline CDR1 and CDR2 sequences are SQVTM and ANQGSEA. The CDR3 totals 12 residues. The CDR3 bases are TGCAGCGTTGGGCCGGGTGAAGAGACCCAGTACTTC. Its translation is CSVGPGEETQYF.

This clonotype was counted only a few times. The chain uses TRBV5-1 and TRBJ1-1; 7 bases match TRBD1. The ends lost 4 bases at V and 6 bases at J; junction bases unmatched: 3. Germline CDR1 is SGHRS and CDR2 is YFSETQ. The CDR3 spans 12 residues. The CDR3 region is CASSPGQPEAFF. The CDR3 bases are TGCGCCAGCAGCCCGGGACAGCCTGAAGCTTTCTTT.

This clonotype was recorded a few times. CDR3 protein: CASSFGRLEQFF. The CDR3 nucleotides are TGTGCCAGCAGTTTTGGCAGATTAGAGCAGTTCTTC. V usage is TRBV12-3 or TRBV12-4 and J usage is TRBJ2-1; D is uncertain. V gave up 3 bases and J gave up 10 bases, with 10 bases separating them. This CDR3 contains 12 residues.

The rearrangement joins TRBV3-1 to TRBJ2-5; D is ambiguous. Germline V gene lookup returns CDR1 LGHDT and CDR2 YNNKEL (reference sequence). Trimming left V 5 bases short and J 1 base short, with 8 bases between. The CDR3 runs 13 residues. Here the CDR3 reads CASSSFGQETQYF. CDR3 sequence (DNA): TGTGCCAGCAGCTCCTTTGGCCAAGAGACCCAGTACTTC.